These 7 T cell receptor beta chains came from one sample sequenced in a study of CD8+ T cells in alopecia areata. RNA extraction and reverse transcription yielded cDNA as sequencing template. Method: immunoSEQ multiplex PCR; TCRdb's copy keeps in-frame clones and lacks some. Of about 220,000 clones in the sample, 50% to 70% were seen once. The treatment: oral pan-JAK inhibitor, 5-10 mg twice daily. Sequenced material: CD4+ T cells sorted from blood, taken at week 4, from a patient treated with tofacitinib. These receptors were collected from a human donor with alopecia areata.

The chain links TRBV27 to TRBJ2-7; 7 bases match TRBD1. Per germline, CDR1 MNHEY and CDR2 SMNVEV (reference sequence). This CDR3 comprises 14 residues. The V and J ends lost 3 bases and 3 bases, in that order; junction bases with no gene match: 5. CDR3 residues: CASSLQDRDYEQYF. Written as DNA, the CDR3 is TGTGCCAGCAGTTTGCAAGACAGGGACTACGAGCAGTACTTC.

CDR3 in amino acids: CSVEGQGAAEQYF. CDR3 bases: TGCAGCGTTGAGGGACAGGGGGCGGCCGAGCAGTACTTC. This chain uses TRBV29-1 with TRBJ2-7; 12 positions agree with TRBD1. Germline-derived CDR1 and CDR2 are SQVTM and ANQGSEA. V shed 3 bases and J 6 bases; nucleotides not matched to a gene: 3. The CDR3 contains 13 residues.

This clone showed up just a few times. CDR3 coding DNA: TGTGCTAGTGGTTTGCAACAGGGGGCCGGGGAGCTGTTTTTT. It specifies CASGLQQGAGELFF. The chain uses TRBV12-5 and TRBJ2-2; TRBD1 matches at 8 bases. The V gene end was trimmed by 2 bases and the J gene end by 6 bases; junction bases not matched to a gene: 2. The CDR3 has 14 amino acids. Per germline, CDR1 LGHNT and CDR2 FRNRAP.

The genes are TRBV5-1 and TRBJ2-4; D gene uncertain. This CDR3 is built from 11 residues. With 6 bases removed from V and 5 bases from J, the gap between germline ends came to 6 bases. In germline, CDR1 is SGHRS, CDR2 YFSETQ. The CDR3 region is CASTVENIQYF. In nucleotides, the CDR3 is TGCGCCAGCACCGTTGAAAACATTCAGTACTTC.

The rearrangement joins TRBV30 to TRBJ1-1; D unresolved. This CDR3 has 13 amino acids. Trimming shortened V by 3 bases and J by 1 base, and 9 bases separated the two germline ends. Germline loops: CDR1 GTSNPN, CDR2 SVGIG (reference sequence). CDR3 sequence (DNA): TGTGCCTGGAGGGGTGATCCGAACACTGAAGCTTTCTTT. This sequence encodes CAWRGDPNTEAFF.

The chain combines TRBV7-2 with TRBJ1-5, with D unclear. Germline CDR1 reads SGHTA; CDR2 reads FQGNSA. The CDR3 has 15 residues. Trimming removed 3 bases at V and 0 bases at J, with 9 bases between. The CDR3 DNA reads TGTGCCAGCAGCTTGGGGAAGGCTAGCAATCAGCCCCAGCATTTT. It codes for CASSLGKASNQPQHF.

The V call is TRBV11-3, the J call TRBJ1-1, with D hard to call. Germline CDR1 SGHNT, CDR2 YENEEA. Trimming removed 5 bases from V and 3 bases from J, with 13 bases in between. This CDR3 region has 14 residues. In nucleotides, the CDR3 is TGTGCCAGCAGCCAGGACCCACCCCACACTGAAGCTTTCTTT. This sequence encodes CASSQDPPHTEAFF. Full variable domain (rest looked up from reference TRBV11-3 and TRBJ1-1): EAGVVQSPRYKIIEKKQPVAFWCNPISGHNTLYWYLQNLGQGPELLIRYENEEAVDDSQLPKDRFSAERLKGVDSTLKIQPAELGDSAVYLCASSQDPPHTEAFFGQGTRLTVV.